This T cell receptor beta chain was documented in a study of cytomegalovirus exposure and HLA in healthy donors. This PCR relied on a set of 60 Vbeta primers and 13 Jbeta primers. The method was immunoSEQ multiplex PCR; TCRdb's version includes in-frame clones alone and lacks a portion of them. Of 120,000 or so clones in the sample, over 65% were seen once. Donors counted as nominally healthy when sampled, yet unrecorded immune exposures were likely. This CDR3 is built from 13 residues. The V gene's germline CDR1 is MNHNS and CDR2 SASEGT. The trim removed 3 bases at V and 5 bases at J, leaving 3 bases unmatched.

The chain is built from TRBV6-1 and TRBJ2-5; 7 nucleotides align to TRBD1. The receptor's source is a man aged 18-30 years in good health and CMV-seropositive. The sample was PBMCs. CDR3 sequence reads: CASSEDRWETQYF. CDR3 DNA: TGTGCCAGCAGTGAGGACAGGTGGGAGACCCAGTACTTC.